These T cell receptor beta chains were read from a single sample in a study of response to subunit inactivated influenza vaccine. TCRdb passed the RT-PCR reads through MiXCR, listing each CDR3 protein once. The sample yields under 800,000 distinct CDR3 sequences, approximately 14% seen once. The sample was PBMCs from blood, taken around 14 days before vaccination. The source is a man aged 45-60 years who received an inactivated influenza vaccine. Each CDR3 is given with its conserved first and last residue. Each record gives: J gene, V gene, CDR3 protein.

j_gene: TRBJ2-7; v_gene: TRBV2; CDR3aa: CASKRLLQVGSYEQYF
j_gene: TRBJ1-6; v_gene: TRBV4-2; CDR3aa: CASSQGPLSSYNSPLHF
j_gene: TRBJ2-3; v_gene: TRBV6-2/TRBV6-3; CDR3aa: CASSYPPPGTQYF
j_gene: TRBJ2-2; v_gene: TRBV5-1; CDR3aa: CASSQDNSGELFF
j_gene: TRBJ2-3; v_gene: TRBV6-5; CDR3aa: CASSYLAGTDTQYF
j_gene: TRBJ1-2; v_gene: TRBV2; CDR3aa: CASSENPSTGSYGYTF
j_gene: TRBJ2-3; v_gene: TRBV12-3/TRBV12-4; CDR3aa: CASRGTGGTKSDTQYF
j_gene: TRBJ2-1; v_gene: TRBV20-1; CDR3aa: CSARPALAGISEQFF
j_gene: TRBJ2-1; v_gene: TRBV6-2/TRBV6-3; CDR3aa: CASSRLTSGRAREQFF
j_gene: TRBJ1-5; v_gene: TRBV6-1; CDR3aa: CASRRRTGETQPQHF
j_gene: TRBJ2-1; v_gene: TRBV19; CDR3aa: CASSTGLKYNYNEQFF
j_gene: TRBJ1-1; v_gene: TRBV20-1; CDR3aa: CSASERGTEAFF
j_gene: TRBJ2-3; v_gene: TRBV12-3/TRBV12-4; CDR3aa: CASRAGAGSTDTQYF
j_gene: TRBJ1-3; v_gene: TRBV20-1; CDR3aa: CSATSGGVGNTIYF
j_gene: TRBJ2-7; v_gene: TRBV7-2; CDR3aa: CASSLDPLNPHEQYF
j_gene: TRBJ1-2; v_gene: TRBV18; CDR3aa: CASSPGGANGYTF
j_gene: TRBJ2-1; v_gene: TRBV7-2; CDR3aa: CASSLDVYNEQFF
j_gene: TRBJ2-1; v_gene: TRBV2; CDR3aa: CASSDGGEGYNEQFF
j_gene: TRBJ2-7; v_gene: TRBV7-9; CDR3aa: CASSLFGTGETAVF
j_gene: TRBJ1-2; v_gene: TRBV7-8; CDR3aa: CASSGQGAFYGYTF
j_gene: TRBJ1-1; v_gene: TRBV2; CDR3aa: CASSEVHGWGIRNTEAFF
j_gene: TRBJ1-2; v_gene: TRBV6-5; CDR3aa: CASSYTRQGSGYGYTF
j_gene: TRBJ2-2; v_gene: TRBV6-5; CDR3aa: CASSYTPSVGELFF
j_gene: TRBJ2-7; v_gene: TRBV30; CDR3aa: CAWSVSRGYEQYF
j_gene: TRBJ2-3; v_gene: TRBV29-1; CDR3aa: CSVEGSGASTDTQYF
j_gene: TRBJ2-3; v_gene: TRBV5-1; CDR3aa: CASSRRGTGTDTQYF
j_gene: TRBJ1-6; v_gene: TRBV7-8; CDR3aa: CASSRGQTSYNSPLHF
j_gene: TRBJ1-4; v_gene: TRBV28; CDR3aa: CASSLNRGLEKLFF
j_gene: TRBJ2-5; v_gene: TRBV5-5; CDR3aa: CASSGWAEETQYF
j_gene: TRBJ2-1; v_gene: TRBV11-3; CDR3aa: CASSLSRSSYNEQFF
j_gene: TRBJ2-3; v_gene: TRBV20-1; CDR3aa: CSANMDARGDTQYF
j_gene: TRBJ1-5; v_gene: TRBV30; CDR3aa: CAWSKGTGGNQPQHF
j_gene: TRBJ2-3; v_gene: TRBV12-3/TRBV12-4; CDR3aa: CASSSPTTSGLSTQYF
j_gene: TRBJ2-5; v_gene: TRBV20-1; CDR3aa: CSARTGFETQYF
j_gene: TRBJ2-1; v_gene: TRBV5-1; CDR3aa: CASSGGTSGLNEQFF
j_gene: TRBJ2-3; v_gene: TRBV7-9; CDR3aa: CASTPWGWDTDTQYF
j_gene: TRBJ2-1; v_gene: TRBV11-2; CDR3aa: CASSLQTSGGLNEQFF
j_gene: TRBJ2-5; v_gene: TRBV24-1; CDR3aa: CATSDTRDRDTQKETQYF
j_gene: TRBJ2-7; v_gene: TRBV4-3; CDR3aa: CASSRQPGEQYF
j_gene: TRBJ2-7; v_gene: TRBV28; CDR3aa: CASSHGQGRVEQYF
j_gene: TRBJ2-2; v_gene: TRBV5-4; CDR3aa: CASSLEQSGELFF
j_gene: TRBJ2-2; v_gene: TRBV7-6; CDR3aa: CASSRDSSGSPGELFF
j_gene: TRBJ2-2; v_gene: TRBV21-1; CDR3aa: CASRGLAGGVDTGELFF
j_gene: TRBJ2-3; v_gene: TRBV14; CDR3aa: CASSQDDNLRLFISSTDTQYF
j_gene: TRBJ2-4; v_gene: TRBV2; CDR3aa: CASSDSQNIQYF